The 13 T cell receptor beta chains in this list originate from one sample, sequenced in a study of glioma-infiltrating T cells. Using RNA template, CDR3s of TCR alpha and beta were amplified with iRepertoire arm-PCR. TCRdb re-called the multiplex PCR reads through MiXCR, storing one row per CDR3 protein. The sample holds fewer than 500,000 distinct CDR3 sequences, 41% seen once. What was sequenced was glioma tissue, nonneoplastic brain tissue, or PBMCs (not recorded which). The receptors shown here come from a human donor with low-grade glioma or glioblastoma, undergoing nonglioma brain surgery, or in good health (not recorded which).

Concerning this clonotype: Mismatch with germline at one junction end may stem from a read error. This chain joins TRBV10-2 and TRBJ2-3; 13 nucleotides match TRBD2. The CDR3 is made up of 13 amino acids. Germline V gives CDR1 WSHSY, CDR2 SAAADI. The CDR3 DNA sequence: TGTGCCGCCGGGACTAGCGGGATCGATACGCAGTATTTT. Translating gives CAAGTSGIDTQYF.

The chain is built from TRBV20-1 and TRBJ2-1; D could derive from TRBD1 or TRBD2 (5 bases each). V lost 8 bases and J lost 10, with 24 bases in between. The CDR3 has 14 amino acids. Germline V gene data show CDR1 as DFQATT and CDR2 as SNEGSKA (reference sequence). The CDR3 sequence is CSQLGAISIGEQFF. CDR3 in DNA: TGCAGTCAACTCGGGGCTATCTCTATAGGCGAGCAGTTCTTC.

The CDR3 is CASSPPGDYNYGYTF. The CDR3 bases are TGTGCCAGCAGTCCACCAGGGGACTATAACTATGGCTACACCTTC. This sequence joins TRBV27 and TRBJ1-2; D might be TRBD1 (6 bases). There are 15 residues in the CDR3. V was trimmed by 5 bases and J by 1 base, leaving 14 bases between them. The germline CDR1 and CDR2 sequences are MNHEY and SMNVEV (reference sequence).

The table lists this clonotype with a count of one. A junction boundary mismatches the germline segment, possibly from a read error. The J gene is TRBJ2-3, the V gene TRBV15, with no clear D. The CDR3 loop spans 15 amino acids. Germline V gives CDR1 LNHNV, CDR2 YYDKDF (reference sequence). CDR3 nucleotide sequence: TGTGCCACTAGCAGAAGCCCGGCGCCCACAGATACGCAGTATTTT. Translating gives CATSRSPAPTDTQYF.

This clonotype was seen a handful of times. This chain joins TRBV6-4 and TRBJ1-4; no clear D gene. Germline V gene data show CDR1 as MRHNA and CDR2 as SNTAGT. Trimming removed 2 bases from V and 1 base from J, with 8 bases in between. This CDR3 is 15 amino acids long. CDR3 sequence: CASSDLRQTNEKLFF. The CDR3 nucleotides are TGTGCCAGCAGTGACCTCCGGCAAACTAATGAAAAACTGTTTTTT.

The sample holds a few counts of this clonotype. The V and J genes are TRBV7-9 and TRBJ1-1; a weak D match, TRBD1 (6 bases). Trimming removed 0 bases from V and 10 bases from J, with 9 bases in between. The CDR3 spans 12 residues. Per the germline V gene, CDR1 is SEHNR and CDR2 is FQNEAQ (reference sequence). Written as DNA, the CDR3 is TGTGCCAGCAGCTTAGCACAGGGCGTAGCTTTCTTT. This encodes CASSLAQGVAFF. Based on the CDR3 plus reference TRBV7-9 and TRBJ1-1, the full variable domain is DTGVSQNPRHKITKRGQNVTFRCDPISEHNRLYWYRQTLGQGPEFLTYFQNEAQLEKSRLLSDRFSAERPKGSFSTLEIQRTEQGDSAMYLCASSLAQGVAFFGQGTRLTVV.

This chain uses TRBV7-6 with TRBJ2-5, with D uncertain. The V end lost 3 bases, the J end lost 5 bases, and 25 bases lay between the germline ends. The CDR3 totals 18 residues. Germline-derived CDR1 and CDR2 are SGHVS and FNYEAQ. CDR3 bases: TGTGCCAGCAGCTTGTGGGGATCCCGGACCCCGGGTGCCGAGACCCAGTACTTC. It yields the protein CASSLWGSRTPGAETQYF.

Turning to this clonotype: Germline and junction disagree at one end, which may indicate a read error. The CDR3 region has the DNA TGCAGTGTTAGAAGCGGGATGTGGGGGAACATTCAGTACTTC. Its translation: CSVRSGMWGNIQYF. V gene TRBV20-1 combines with J gene TRBJ2-4; 7 bases agree with TRBD2. The CDR3 runs 14 residues. The germline CDR1 and CDR2 sequences are DFQATT and SNEGSKA (reference sequence).

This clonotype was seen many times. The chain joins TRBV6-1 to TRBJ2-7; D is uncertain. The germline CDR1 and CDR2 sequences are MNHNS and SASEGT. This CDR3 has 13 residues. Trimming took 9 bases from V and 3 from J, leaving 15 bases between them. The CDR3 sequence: CASLSPPYYEQYF. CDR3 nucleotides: TGTGCCAGTCTTAGTCCCCCCTACTACGAGCAGTACTTC.

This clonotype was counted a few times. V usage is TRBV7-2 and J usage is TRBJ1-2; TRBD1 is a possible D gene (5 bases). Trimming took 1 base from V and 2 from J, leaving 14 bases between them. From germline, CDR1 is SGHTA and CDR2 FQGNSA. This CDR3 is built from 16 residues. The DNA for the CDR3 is TGTGCCAGCAGCTTAGGCCCGGGACGGATGAACTATGGCTACACCTTC. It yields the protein CASSLGPGRMNYGYTF.

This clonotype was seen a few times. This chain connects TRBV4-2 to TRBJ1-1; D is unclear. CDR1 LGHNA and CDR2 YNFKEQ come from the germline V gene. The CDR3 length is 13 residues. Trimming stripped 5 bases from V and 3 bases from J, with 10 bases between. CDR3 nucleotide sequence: TGTGCCAGCAGCATCGGACCTTACACTGAAGCTTTCTTT. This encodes CASSIGPYTEAFF.

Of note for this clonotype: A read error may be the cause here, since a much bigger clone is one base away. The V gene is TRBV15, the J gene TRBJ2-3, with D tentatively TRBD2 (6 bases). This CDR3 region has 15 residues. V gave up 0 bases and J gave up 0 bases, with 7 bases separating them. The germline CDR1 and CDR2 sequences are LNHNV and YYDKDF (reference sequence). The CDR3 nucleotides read TGTGCCACCAGCAGAGAGCGGGGAAGCACAGATACGCAGTATTTT. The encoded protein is CATSRERGSTDTQYF.

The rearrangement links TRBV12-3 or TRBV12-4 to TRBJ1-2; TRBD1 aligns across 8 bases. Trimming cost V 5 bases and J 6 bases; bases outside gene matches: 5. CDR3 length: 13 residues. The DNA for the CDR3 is TGTGCCAGCAGTCCCGACAGGGGACATGGCTACACCTTC. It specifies CASSPDRGHGYTF.